This entry features one TCR beta chain sequence. This clone is a singleton in its sample. Its recognized antigen is unknown. No base qualities exist here, and no much larger clone lies one base off it. This sample is drawn from a study of cytomegalovirus exposure and HLA in healthy donors (dated 2017 in TCRdb). Regarding the research as a whole: According to an earlier analysis of around 600 of the donors, 150 million to 200 million T cells yielded over 100 million unique TCR beta sequences and about 280 Gb of sequence data. About 300 gigabases of sequencing data and approximately 84 million unique TCR sequences were included in an early release covering about 600 HLA-typed donors. Typing coverage varied by locus: roughly 620-640 donors for A, B, C, DRB1 and DQB1; around 560 for DQA1; about 600 for DPA1; around 490 for DPB1. Donor age, sex, ethnicity and CMV serostatus were collected together with the repertoire data. Besides the first cohort of more than 650 subjects, a separate validation cohort made up of 90 to 150 different subjects was used. Among about 410 genotyped donors of the cohort, an average of approximately 220,000 unique TCR beta nucleotide sequences was sequenced per donor, of which approximately 19% were non-productive. A later analysis re-analyzed previously published TCR beta repertoires from 500 to 700 donors and added high-resolution HLA genotyping to study TCR occurrence patterns. HLA typing included class I and class II loci at four-digit resolution. The study used immunosequencing to profile the T cell repertoires of several hundred subjects and linked those repertoires to cytomegalovirus serostatus. Every discovery cohort repertoire had been produced on one sequencing platform. In the later analysis, no new phenotypic data were used to find candidate immune exposures; instead, reliance was placed on TCR beta sequences and their occurrence across donors. The study was designed to test whether signatures of past pathogen exposure could be identified by cataloging public T cell receptors. About five DR-DQ haplotypes were handled as single units for association and clustering, since linkage in the cohort was strong. The genetic ancestry cluster associated with self-reported Caucasian donors included over 65% of the roughly 410 genotyped donors. An earlier analysis of 500 to 650 of the donors applied high-throughput TCR beta sequencing to assess whether each TCR beta V gene segment acted as functional or pseudogenic. Genome-wide SNP genotypes for about 55% of the roughly 670 donors were used in a later genetic analysis, which treated that subset as a discovery cohort. The study combined high-throughput TCR immunosequencing, statistical association of individual TCRs with disease status, and machine learning to predict cytomegalovirus infection status.

The paper's findings and limits, for the study overall: In both the original and validation cohorts, the classifier was reported to diagnose cytomegalovirus status with high specificity and sensitivity. Most CMV-associated TCR beta chains appeared to be HLA-restricted in a later analysis, and the HLA associations seemed to be driven largely by CMV exposure. For the cohort, immune exposure information was limited to CMV serostatus. A later genetic analysis associated a missense DCLRE1C variant with V-gene and J-gene trimming of TCR beta chains, and an independent cohort replicated the association. Some IMGT-functional V segments, including TRBV6-2 and TRBV6-3, could not be distinguished by the 87-base-pair reads and were therefore excluded. A later analysis found that HLA-associated TCR beta chains were more clonally expanded and had lower generation probabilities than equally common non-associated chains. A cluster of highly shared sequence variants was judged likely to represent a technical artifact of the sequencing pipeline. When HLA alleles, especially DR and DQ, strongly co-occurred, TCR associations were difficult to assign to individual alleles. Because counts were too low, under 20 rarely observed V segments, including chromosome 9 orphons, were left out of the earlier analysis of some 640 of the donors. Compared with the roughly 670-donor mean, donors in an Asian-associated ancestry cluster had fewer N-insertions in productive TCRs, according to a later genetic analysis. Most TCR sequences were seen in very few donors, while some public TCRs were found in many individuals. This cohort had only TCR beta chains sequenced, and the lack of alpha or paired-chain data limited which features could be detected. Three of the identified cytomegalovirus-associated TCR beta chains were confirmed in vitro to be specific for cytomegalovirus antigens. In the study, approximately 160 TCR beta chains were listed as associated with cytomegalovirus. In a later analysis, over 15,000 TCR beta sequences were associated with specific HLA alleles at a false discovery rate of 0.05. A later analysis found that TCR association rates varied across HLA loci, with DRB1 alleles showing the most associated TCRs and HLA-C alleles the fewest. Correlated functional status among segregating V segments might reflect linkage disequilibrium, but an unknown experimental factor could not be ruled out. According to the authors, the approach could potentially be generalized to other disease states and immunological phenotypes. In an earlier analysis of more than 500 of the donors, most TCR beta V segments appeared in productive rearrangements about 87% or about 30% of the time, broadly matching IMGT annotations. Roughly uniform sequencing depth across donors was assumed in presence/absence analyses, although this assumption may not hold. A further reported finding was that TCR beta sequences accurately predicted the HLA-A and HLA-B alleles for most subjects in the first cohort. Because some donors lacked HLA typing at each locus, the association tests relied only on the typed subset. According to a later analysis, parvovirus B19, influenza, CMV and Epstein-Barr virus appeared linked to several top co-occurrence clusters.

The library was obtained by the immunoSEQ multiplex PCR assay. The multiplex PCR relied on a mix of 60 forward primers for TCR Vbeta segments and 13 reverse primers for TCR Jbeta segments. Amplification of the CDR3 region of rearranged TCR beta genes was performed with a multiplex PCR assay on genomic DNA. On the Illumina HiSeq System, the amplified TCR beta libraries were sequenced as 87-base-pair reads. In the paper's pipeline: In a later analysis, some 80 million unique TCR beta chains were counted across the 650 to 700 repertoires, and approximately 11 million of these chains were shared by at least two donors. Raw reads were error-corrected and collapsed into unique sequences by a nearest-neighbor algorithm in which closely related sequences were merged to remove PCR and sequencing errors. To assign V, D and J gene segments, CDR3 sequences were aligned to IMGT reference sequences. For a sequence to be retained, a match of at least six nucleotides to both a V gene segment and a J gene segment was required. A rearrangement counted as productive if the CDR3 had no stop codons and remained in frame with V and J, and every other rearrangement counted as non-productive. CDR3 was defined according to IMGT convention as the region running from the second conserved V-encoded cysteine to the conserved J-encoded phenylalanine. Sequences without an unambiguous match to a single V gene segment were excluded from the earlier analysis of a few hundred of the donors. An earlier analysis of several hundred of the donors called V segments functional above 56.7% productive rearrangements and segregating when the between-donor standard deviation exceeded 5%. To diagnose cytomegalovirus status from the catalog of TCR beta chain sequences, a statistical classification framework was built. A later analysis assigned V and J genes by comparing TCR nucleotide sequences with IMGT/GENE-DB human TR gene sequences. In a later analysis, CDR3 sequences and most-parsimonious VDJ recombination scenarios were assigned using the TCRdist pipeline. A later analysis defined each TCR beta chain by its CDR3 amino acid sequence plus V-gene family, and excluded reads lacking a unique V-gene family. As a way to deal with suspected cross-contamination and a sequencing artifact, a later analysis dropped under 600 nucleotide sequences that were highly shared and had low generation probability. In a later analysis, a clonal expansion index for each public chain was calculated from normalized within-repertoire ranks of inferred template counts. Generation probabilities in a later analysis came from a VDJ recombination model fitted to out-of-frame rearrangements, and those results were checked against IGoR. A later analysis scored TCR-TCR, TCR-HLA and TCR-CMV co-occurrence with hypergeometric tests, applying a repertoire-size bias correction to TCR pairs. To estimate false discovery rates, a later analysis permuted the HLA or CMV assignments 20 times. In a later analysis, co-occurring TCRs were grouped using DBSCAN, with TCRdist sequence similarity added in when clustering inside HLA-allele-positive subsets. Repertoires with fewer than 30,000 or more than 120,000 public chains were left out of co-occurrence clustering, as were a handful of repertoires with anomalous nucleotide sharing. TCRdb retrieved this table from immuneACCESS and kept in-frame rearrangements only. Not all clones are present; in checked studies, unresolved V genes account for under half, and no reason is known for the remainder. V and J calls and clone size are those listed in that table; D and trimming were worked out from the DNA. The sample includes roughly 200,000 clones, with around three quarters observed a single time. In total, the top ten clones hold about 4.6% of the sample.

Relative to germline, V is missing 0 bases and J is missing 4 bases, with 5 bases of the junction outside any gene match. Based on the germline V gene (reference sequence), the CDR1 and CDR2 sequences are SGHNT and YYREEE. Counted from cysteine to phenylalanine, this CDR3 has 16 amino acids. Only the CDR3 region is kept as DNA, spanning 48 bases read in frame from base 1. The cohort was made up of around 720 healthy bone marrow donors. At the time of sampling, every cohort member was nominally healthy, though immune exposures that went unrecorded were likely present. The donor tested CMV seropositive, placing the donor among the 289 seropositive members of the cohort. Each donor provided a peripheral blood sample, and peripheral blood mononuclear cells were used for TCR beta sequencing. Genomic DNA extraction from the blood cell samples was performed with the Qiagen DNeasy Blood Extraction Kit.

The TCR sequence derives from a woman in her twenties or thirties in good health and CMV-seropositive. The receptor chain draws on TRBV5-4 and TRBJ2-1; TRBD2 fits 9 bases in the junction. Sequencing used PBMCs. The CDR3 protein: CASSLGASGVYNEQFF. The DNA sequence follows: TGTGCCAGCAGCTTGGGGGCTAGCGGGGTTTACAATGAGCAGTTCTTC.